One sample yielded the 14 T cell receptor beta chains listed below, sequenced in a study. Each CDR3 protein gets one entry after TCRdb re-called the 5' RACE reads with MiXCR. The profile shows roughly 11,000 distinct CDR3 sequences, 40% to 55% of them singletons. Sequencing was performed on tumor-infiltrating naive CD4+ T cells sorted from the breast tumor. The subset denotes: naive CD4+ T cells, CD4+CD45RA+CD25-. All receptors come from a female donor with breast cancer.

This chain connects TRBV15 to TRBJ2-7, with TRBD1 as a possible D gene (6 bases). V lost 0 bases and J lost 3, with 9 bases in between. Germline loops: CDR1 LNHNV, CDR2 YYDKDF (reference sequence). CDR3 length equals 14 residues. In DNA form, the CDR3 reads TGTGCCACCAGCAGAGAGGCCAGGGGCTACGAGCAGTACTTC. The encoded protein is CATSREARGYEQYF. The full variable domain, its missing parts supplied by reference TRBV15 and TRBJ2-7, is DAMVIQNPRYQVTQFGKPVTLSCSQTLNHNVMYWYQQKSSQAPKLLFHYYDKDFNNEADTPDNFQSRRPNTSFCFLDIRSPGLGDTAMYLCATSREARGYEQYFGPGTRLTVT.

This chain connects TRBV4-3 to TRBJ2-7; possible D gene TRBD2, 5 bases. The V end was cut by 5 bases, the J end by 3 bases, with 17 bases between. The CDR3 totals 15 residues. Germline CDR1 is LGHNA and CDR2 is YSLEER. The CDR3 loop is CASSAGPGRDYEQYF. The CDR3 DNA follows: TGCGCCAGCAGCGCAGGTCCGGGGAGAGACTACGAGCAGTACTTC.

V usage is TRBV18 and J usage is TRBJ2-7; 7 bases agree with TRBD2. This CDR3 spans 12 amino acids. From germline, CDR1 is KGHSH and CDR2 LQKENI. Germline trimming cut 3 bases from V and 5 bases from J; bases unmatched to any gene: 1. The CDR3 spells CASSPGLDEQYF. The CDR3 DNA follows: TGTGCCAGCTCACCCGGACTAGACGAGCAGTACTTC.

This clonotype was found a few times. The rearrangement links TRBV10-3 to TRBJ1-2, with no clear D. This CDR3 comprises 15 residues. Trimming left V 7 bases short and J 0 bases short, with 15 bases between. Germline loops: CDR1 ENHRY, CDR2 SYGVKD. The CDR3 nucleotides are TGTGCCATCATGGTCGGCACGCTAGCTAACTATGGCTACACCTTC. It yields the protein CAIMVGTLANYGYTF.

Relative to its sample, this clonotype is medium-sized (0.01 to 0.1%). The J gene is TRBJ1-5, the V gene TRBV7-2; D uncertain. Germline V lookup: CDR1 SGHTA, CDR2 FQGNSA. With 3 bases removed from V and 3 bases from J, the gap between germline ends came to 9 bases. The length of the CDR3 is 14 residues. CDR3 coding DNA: TGTGCCAGCAGCTTTCCGGGTTACAATCAGCCCCAGCATTTT. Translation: CASSFPGYNQPQHF.

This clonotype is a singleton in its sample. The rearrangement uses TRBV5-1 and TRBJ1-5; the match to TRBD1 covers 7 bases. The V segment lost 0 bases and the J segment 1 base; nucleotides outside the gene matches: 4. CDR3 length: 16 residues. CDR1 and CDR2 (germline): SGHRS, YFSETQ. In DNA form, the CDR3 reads TGCGCCAGCAGCTTGGATGGGGGACAGAGCAATCAGCCCCAGCATTTT. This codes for CASSLDGGQSNQPQHF.

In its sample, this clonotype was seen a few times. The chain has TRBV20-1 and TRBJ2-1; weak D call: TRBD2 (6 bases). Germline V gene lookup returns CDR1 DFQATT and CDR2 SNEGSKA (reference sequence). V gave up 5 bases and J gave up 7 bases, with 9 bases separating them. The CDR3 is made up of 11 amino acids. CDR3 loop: CSAYRGNEQFF. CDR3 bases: TGCAGTGCTTACCGGGGGAATGAGCAGTTCTTC.

The CDR3 DNA sequence: TGTGCCAGCGGCCCGCGGGGACAGGGGGCCTACAATGAGCAGTTCTTC. Translating gives CASGPRGQGAYNEQFF. This chain uses TRBV9 with TRBJ2-1, with 11 bases lining up with TRBD1. Germline loops: CDR1 SGDLS, CDR2 YYNGEE. The J segment lost 2 bases and the V segment lost 7 bases, leaving 8 bases of the junction unmatched. The CDR3 runs 16 residues.

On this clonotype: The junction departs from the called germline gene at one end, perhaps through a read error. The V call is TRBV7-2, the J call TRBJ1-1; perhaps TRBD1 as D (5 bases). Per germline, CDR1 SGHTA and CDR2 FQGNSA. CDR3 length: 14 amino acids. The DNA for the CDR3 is TGTGCCAGCAGCCCGGGACCGTTAAACACTAAAGCTTTCTTT. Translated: CASSPGPLNTKAFF.

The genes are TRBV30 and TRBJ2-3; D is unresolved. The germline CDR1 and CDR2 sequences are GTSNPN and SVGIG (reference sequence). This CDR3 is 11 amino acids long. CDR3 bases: TGTGCATTAGATTCCGCAGATACGCAGTATTTT. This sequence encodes CALDSADTQYF.

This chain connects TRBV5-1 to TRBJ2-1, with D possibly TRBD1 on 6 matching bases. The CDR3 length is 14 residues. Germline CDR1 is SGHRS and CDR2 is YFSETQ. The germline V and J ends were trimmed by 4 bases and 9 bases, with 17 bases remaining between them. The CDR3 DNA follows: TGCGCCAGCAGCCCCGTCCCAGGGGTTTTTGAGCAGTTCTTC. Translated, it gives CASSPVPGVFEQFF. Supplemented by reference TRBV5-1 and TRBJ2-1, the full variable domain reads KAGVTQTPRYLIKTRGQQVTLSCSPISGHRSVSWYQQTPGQGLQFLFEYFSETQRNKGNFPGRFSGRQFSNSRSEMNVSTLELGDSALYLCASSPVPGVFEQFFGPGTRLTVL.

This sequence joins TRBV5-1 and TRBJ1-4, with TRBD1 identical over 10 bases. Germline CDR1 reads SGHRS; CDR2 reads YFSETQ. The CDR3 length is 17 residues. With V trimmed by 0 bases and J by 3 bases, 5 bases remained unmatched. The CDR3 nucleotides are TGCGCCAGCAGCTTGGGCGGACAGGGGGTCGCTAATGAAAAACTGTTTTTT. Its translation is CASSLGGQGVANEKLFF. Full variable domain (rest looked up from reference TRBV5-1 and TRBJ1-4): KAGVTQTPRYLIKTRGQQVTLSCSPISGHRSVSWYQQTPGQGLQFLFEYFSETQRNKGNFPGRFSGRQFSNSRSEMNVSTLELGDSALYLCASSLGGQGVANEKLFFGSGTQLSVL.

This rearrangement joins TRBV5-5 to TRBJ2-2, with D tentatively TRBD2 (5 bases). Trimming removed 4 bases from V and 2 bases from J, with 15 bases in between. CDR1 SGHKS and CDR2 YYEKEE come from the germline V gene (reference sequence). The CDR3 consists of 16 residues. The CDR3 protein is CASSPTRGFNTGELFF. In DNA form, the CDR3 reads TGTGCCAGCAGCCCCACCCGGGGTTTTAACACCGGGGAGCTGTTTTTT.

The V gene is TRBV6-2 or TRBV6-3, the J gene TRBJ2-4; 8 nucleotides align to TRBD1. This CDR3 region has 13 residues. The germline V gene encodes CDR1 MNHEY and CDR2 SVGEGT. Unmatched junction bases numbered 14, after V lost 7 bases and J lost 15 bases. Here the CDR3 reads CASTQLPGQVSYF. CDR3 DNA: TGTGCCAGCACCCAGCTCCCGGGACAGGTCTCGTACTTC.